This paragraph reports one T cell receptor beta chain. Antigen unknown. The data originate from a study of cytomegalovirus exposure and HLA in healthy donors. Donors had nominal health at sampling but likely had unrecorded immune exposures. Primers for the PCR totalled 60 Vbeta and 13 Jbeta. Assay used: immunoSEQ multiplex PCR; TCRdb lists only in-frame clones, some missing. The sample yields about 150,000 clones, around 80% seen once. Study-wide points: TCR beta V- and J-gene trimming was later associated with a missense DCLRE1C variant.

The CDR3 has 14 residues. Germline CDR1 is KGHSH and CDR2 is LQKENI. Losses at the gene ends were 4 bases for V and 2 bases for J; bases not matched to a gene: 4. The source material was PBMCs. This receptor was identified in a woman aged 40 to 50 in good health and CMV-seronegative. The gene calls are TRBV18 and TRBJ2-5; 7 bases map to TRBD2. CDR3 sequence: CASSLLAAQETQYF. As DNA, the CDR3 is TGTGCCAGCTCACTTCTAGCGGCGCAAGAGACCCAGTACTTC.